The present T cell receptor (beta chain) was sequenced within a study of vaccination effects on CD4 cells after COVID-19. The method was immunoSEQ multiplex PCR; TCRdb's version includes in-frame clones alone and lacks a portion of them. The top ten clones hold 1.5% to 2% of a sample with under 80,000 clones, 60% to 80% of them seen once. Ahead of sequencing, the ViraFEST assay grew antigen-specific CD4+ T cells using viral peptide pools. CD4+ T cell isolation took place after about nine days of culture. The vaccine recipients had no prior SARS-CoV-2 infection, with negative nucleocapsid antibodies. A few million PBMC per well were cultured with around 9.1 IU/ml IL-2 and 7.5 to 10 ug/ml peptides. Researchers swapped half the medium for IL-2 medium on both days 3 and 7. On this clone: Its antigen is not identified.

Study-wide findings and caveats: Marked clonal contraction was seen in infection- and vaccine-induced clones late after vaccination.

This material consisted of CD4+ T cells from PBMCs cultured with HCoV-229E spike peptides, taken before COVID-19 vaccination. The receptor was derived from a human donor who received a COVID-19 vaccine.

The CDR3 coding sequence is TGCGCCAGCAGCTTGGGGGACATCGCCCGTGAGCAGTTCTTC. Protein sequence: CASSLGDIAREQFF. The chain recombines TRBV5-1 with TRBJ2-1; tentatively, D is TRBD1 (6 bases). V lost 0 bases and J 9 bases, leaving 13 bases between the germline ends. The CDR3 is 14 residues long. Germline V lookup: CDR1 SGHRS, CDR2 YFSETQ.